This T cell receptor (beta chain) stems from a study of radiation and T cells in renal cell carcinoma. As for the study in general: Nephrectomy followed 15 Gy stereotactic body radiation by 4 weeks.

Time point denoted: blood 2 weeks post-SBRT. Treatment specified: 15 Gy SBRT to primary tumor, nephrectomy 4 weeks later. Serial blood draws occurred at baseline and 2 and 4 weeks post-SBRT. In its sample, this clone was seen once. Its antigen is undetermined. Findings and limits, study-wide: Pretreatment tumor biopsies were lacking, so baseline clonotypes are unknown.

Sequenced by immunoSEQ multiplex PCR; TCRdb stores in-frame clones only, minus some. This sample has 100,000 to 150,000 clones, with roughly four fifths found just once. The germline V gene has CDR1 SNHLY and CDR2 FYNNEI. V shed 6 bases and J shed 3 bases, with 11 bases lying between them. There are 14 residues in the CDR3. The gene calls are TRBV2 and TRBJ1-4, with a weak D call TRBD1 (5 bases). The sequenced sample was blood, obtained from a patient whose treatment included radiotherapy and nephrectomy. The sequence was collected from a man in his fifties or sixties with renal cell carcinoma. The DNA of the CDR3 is TGTGCCAGCAGCAACGGGGCTGCTAATGAAAAACTGTTTTTT. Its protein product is CASSNGAANEKLFF.